Each of the 14 T cell receptor beta chains below was sequenced from the same sample in a study of human T cells and chemical hapten exposure. Time point indicated: patch test 2, 6 weeks after DPC sensitization. The treatment here: therapeutic diphenylcyclopropenone sensitization with weekly scalp DPC. TCRdb called the RACE reads again in MiXCR, with one record for every CDR3 protein. This table holds nearly 85,000 distinct CDR3 sequences, roughly 10% found once. Specimen: whole blood, collected in connection with sensitization to the hapten diphenylcyclopropenone (DPC). The receptors stem from a man aged 18 to 29 with alopecia areata. Some clones in this sample may be carry-over from other donors' samples.

The CDR3 bases are TGTGCCAGCAGCTTAGCGGGGGCCATTGGTACGCAGTATTTT. Its translation is CASSLAGAIGTQYF. The genes are TRBV7-6 and TRBJ2-3; D is perhaps TRBD1 (6 bases). V was pared by 0 bases and J by 8 bases, with 12 bases between. CDR1 and CDR2 from the germline V gene are SGHVS and FNYEAQ. The CDR3 covers 14 residues.

This clonotype showed up just a few times. This chain joins TRBV11-2 and TRBJ2-6, with TRBD1 identical over 8 bases. CDR3 length: 16 amino acids. The V and J ends lost 3 bases and 3 bases, in that order; junction bases with no gene match: 4. Germline CDR1 SGHAT, CDR2 FQNNGV. The CDR3 DNA sequence: TGTGCCAGCAGCTTGGTCAGGGGGCTTGGGGCCAACGTCCTGACTTTC. This sequence encodes CASSLVRGLGANVLTF.

The V gene is TRBV2, the J gene TRBJ2-5, with 9 bases that match TRBD2. The trim removed 5 bases at V and 5 bases at J, leaving 9 bases unmatched. CDR1 is SNHLY and CDR2 is FYNNEI in the germline V gene. This CDR3 region has 15 residues. CDR3 loop: CASSPGAGGMETQYF. The CDR3 DNA sequence: TGTGCCAGCAGTCCAGGAGCGGGGGGTATGGAGACCCAGTACTTC.

This clonotype was observed a few times. The V call is TRBV6-2 or TRBV6-3, the J call TRBJ1-5; D is unclear. Germline V gene sequence: CDR1 MNHEY, CDR2 SVGEGT. The CDR3 has 17 amino acids. The V end lost 4 bases, the J end lost 0 bases, and 16 bases lay between the germline ends. CDR3 in amino acids: CASSFTPDGNSNQPQHF. CDR3 bases: TGTGCCAGCAGTTTCACCCCGGACGGCAATAGCAATCAGCCCCAGCATTTT.

V is TRBV7-9 and J is TRBJ1-1; D is uncertain. Germline V gives CDR1 SEHNR, CDR2 FQNEAQ (reference sequence). With 4 bases removed from V and 4 bases from J, the gap between germline ends came to 10 bases. The CDR3 runs 13 residues. The CDR3 nucleotides read TGTGCCAGCAGCTCCCCCTTTGGCACTGAAGCTTTCTTT. Its protein is CASSSPFGTEAFF.

A note on this clonotype: A much more abundant neighbour one base away suggests this may be a read error. The chain couples TRBV28 to TRBJ1-2; D not certain. The V and J ends lost 7 bases and 0 bases respectively, with 9 bases between them. The CDR3 totals 13 residues. Germline CDR1 and CDR2: MDHEN and SYDVKM. CDR3 in amino acids: CASNTRPNYGYTF. DNA for the CDR3: TGTGCCAGCAACACAAGGCCTAACTATGGCTACACCTTC.

This clonotype was observed at least ten times. The J gene is TRBJ2-3, the V gene TRBV4-3; D not resolved. Germline V CDR1 and CDR2: LGHNA, YSLEER. The CDR3 is 15 amino acids. With 1 base removed from V and 2 bases from J, the gap between germline ends came to 10 bases. CDR3 nucleotide sequence: TGCGCCAGCAGCCAAGGGACGGGCGACACAGATACGCAGTATTTT. Translated: CASSQGTGDTDTQYF.

CDR3 in amino acids: CASSPQGLAGGSYEQYF. DNA of the CDR3: TGTGCCAGCAGCCCCCAGGGCCTAGCGGGGGGCTCCTACGAGCAGTACTTC. This chain connects TRBV9 to TRBJ2-7; 11 positions agree with TRBD2. The ends lost 4 bases at V and 0 bases at J; junction bases unmatched: 9. The CDR3 extends over 17 amino acids. The germline CDR1 and CDR2 sequences are SGDLS and YYNGEE.

The V and J genes are TRBV6-2 or TRBV6-3 and TRBJ2-7; D unclear. The CDR3 runs to 11 residues. Germline V gene data show CDR1 as MNHEY and CDR2 as SVGEGT. V dropped 5 bases and J dropped 2 bases, with 4 bases sitting between them. The CDR3 coding sequence is TGTGCCAGCAGTAAGACCTACGAGCAGTACTTC. This encodes CASSKTYEQYF.

This clonotype has a handful of counts. The CDR3 region is CASSPEDRGSSYNEQFF. The CDR3, as DNA: TGCGCCAGCAGCCCCGAAGACCGGGGGAGCTCCTACAATGAGCAGTTCTTC. The chain recombines TRBV4-3 with TRBJ2-1; possible D gene TRBD2, 6 bases. This CDR3 spans 17 amino acids. The V gene lost 4 bases and the J gene lost 0 bases, with 16 bases spanning the gap. The germline CDR1 and CDR2 sequences are LGHNA and YSLEER.

This clonotype was picked up many times. V gene TRBV15 combines with J gene TRBJ2-7, with D maybe TRBD2 (6 bases). Germline lookup yields CDR1 LNHNV and CDR2 YYDKDF (reference sequence). This CDR3 is built from 13 residues. V was clipped by 1 base and J by 6 bases, with 10 bases between them. CDR3 loop: CATSRVTGGEQYV. The CDR3 bases are TGTGCCACCAGCAGAGTGACCGGGGGCGAGCAGTACGTC.

V is TRBV12-2 and J is TRBJ1-2; the D call in the table, TRBD1, was not verified against the DNA. TRBV12-2 is assigned pseudogene status. CDR3 length: 18 residues. Here the CDR3 DNA reads TGTGCAAGTCTCCTCCCGGCTTTCGGACAGGACCCATTCTATGGCTACACCTTC. Translating gives CASLLPAFGQDPFYGYTF.

V gene TRBV4-3 combines with J gene TRBJ2-3; D is unresolved. The germline CDR1 and CDR2 sequences are LGHNA and YSLEER. Trimming took 0 bases from V and 6 from J, leaving 10 bases between them. The CDR3 extends over 14 amino acids. The CDR3 here is CASSQDEARDTQYF. In nucleotides, the CDR3 is TGCGCCAGCAGCCAAGATGAGGCGCGCGATACGCAGTATTTT.

At least ten counts were recorded for this clonotype. The gene calls are TRBV7-9 and TRBJ1-1; TRBD1 agrees at 10 bases. The CDR3 length is 14 residues. V was clipped by 5 bases and J by 4 bases; unmatched bases: 4. Germline V gives CDR1 SEHNR, CDR2 FQNEAQ (reference sequence). CDR3 DNA: TGTGCCAGCAGCGTGGACAGGGGGGGCACTGAAGCTTTCTTT. Protein: CASSVDRGGTEAFF.